This TCR beta chain was found in a study of shared T cell receptors in the human thymus (dated by TCRdb to the early 2020s). For context, the study as a whole: The study investigated the way shared, self-reactive T-cell receptor alpha chains are produced in the human thymus.

Library method: the immunoSEQ multiplex PCR assay. TCRdb holds this immuneACCESS table with in-frame rearrangements only. Some clones are missing; in checked studies, unresolved V genes explain under half, and the rest has no known cause. The sample table records around 730,000 clones; approximately 85% of these occur just once. About 0.011% of the sample belongs to the ten largest clones. CDR1 and CDR2 are read off the germline V gene as MGHRA and YSYEKL. The CDR3 contains 15 residues, cysteine and phenylalanine counted. Just CDR3 DNA is preserved here, 45 bases in frame from base 1. The germline ends are 16 bases apart after V is trimmed by 2 bases and J by 5 bases. Regarding this clone: The antigen it binds to is not known. Base qualities are not provided; no much larger clone lies one nucleotide away.

The same data also went into a second study, on human thymus T cells. In that second paper, the authors write: Immunologically healthy infants undergoing open corrective cardiac surgery for congenital heart defects in Finland were used as donors. The thymus tissue came from surgical resects taken out during corrective cardiac surgery. V and J gene segment usage appeared biased in both thymic and peripheral blood repertoires. According to the related research, thymic TCR repertoires were highly overlapping among unrelated individuals. The study described the TCR alpha and beta repertoires in eight or nine infant thymus samples and a handful of matching peripheral blood samples. The infant donors were about 7 to 250 days old, and the cohort included six males and a couple of females. Thymocytes were released mechanically from tissue and stored at -70 °C as pellets of about 10-34 million cells. Genomic DNA was extracted from frozen cell pellets with a QIAsymphony instrument. TCRB and TCRAD loci were amplified from a standardized quantity of quality-controlled genomic DNA using the immunoSEQ multiplex PCR assay. The V(D)J region was spanned by amplicons of a length sufficient to cover the CDR3 and to identify V and J genes. The amplicons were sequenced on an Illumina platform via the commercial immunoSEQ service. Primer bias and sequencing errors were corrected as previously described, and TCRAD and TCRB were defined on the basis of the IMGT database. The repertoires were analysed using immunoSEQ Analyzer 3.0 and VDJTools for basic statistics, V/J segment usage, diversity estimates, rarefaction and pairwise overlap. Chao1, ChaoE, Efron-Thisted, Shannon and inverse Simpson indices were used to estimate diversity, which was also estimated on datasets down-sampled to the smallest sample. Repertoire overlap was determined by strict matching of CDR3 nucleotide sequence, V gene and J gene, and Jaccard-based multidimensional scaling clustering was applied. On average, thymus samples gave 650,000 to 850,000 unique TCRB clonotypes, whereas blood samples gave about 84,000.

The source of this sequence is a girl younger than two with a congenital heart defect. Donor details come from another sample of the same person, matched by shared clones. This chain is built from TRBV4-1 and TRBJ2-7; a tentative D call is TRBD1 (5 bases match). Sequencing was carried out using thymocytes. The nucleotides are TGCGCCAGCAGCCAAAGGGGCACTGCGACACACGAGCAGTACTTC. Its translation reads: CASSQRGTATHEQYF.